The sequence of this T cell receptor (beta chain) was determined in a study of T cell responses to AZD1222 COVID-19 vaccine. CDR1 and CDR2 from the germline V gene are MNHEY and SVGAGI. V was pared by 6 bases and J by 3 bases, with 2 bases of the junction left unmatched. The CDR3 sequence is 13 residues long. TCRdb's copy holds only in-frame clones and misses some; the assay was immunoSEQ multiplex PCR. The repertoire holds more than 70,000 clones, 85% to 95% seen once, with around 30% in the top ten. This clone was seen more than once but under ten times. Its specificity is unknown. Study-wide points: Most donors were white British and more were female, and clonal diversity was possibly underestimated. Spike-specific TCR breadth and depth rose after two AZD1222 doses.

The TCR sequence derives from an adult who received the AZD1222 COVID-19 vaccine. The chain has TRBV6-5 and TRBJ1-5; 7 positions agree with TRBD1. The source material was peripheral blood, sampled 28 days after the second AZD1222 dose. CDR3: CASRGTDNQPQHF. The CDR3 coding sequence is TGTGCCAGCAGAGGGACAGACAATCAGCCCCAGCATTTT.